The TCR beta chain described here comes from a study of control samples from healthy donors and cancer patients. TCRdb's copy holds only in-frame clones and misses some; the assay was immunoSEQ multiplex PCR. The sample includes 150,000 or so clones, about 94% of them seen just once. Germline V CDR1 and CDR2: SGHRS, YFSETQ. Between the trimmed V and J ends, which lost 0 bases and 6 bases, there was a span of 12 bases. The CDR3 covers 14 residues. The TCR comes from a man between 40 and 49 years old in good health. The V gene is TRBV5-1, the J gene TRBJ1-2; D not certain. Sequenced: blood. As DNA, the CDR3 is TGCGCCAGCAGCTTGGACCGGGTAGATGATGGCTACACCTTC. Translation gives CASSLDRVDDGYTF.